This T cell receptor beta chain is drawn from a study of cytomegalovirus exposure and HLA in healthy donors. This table comes from immunoSEQ multiplex PCR, and its TCRdb copy is limited to in-frame clones, with some not included. The sample has some 330,000 clones, 70% to 90% seen once; the top ten hold around 0.84%. Looked up from germline, CDR1 is SGHTA and CDR2 is FQGNSA. Trimming stripped 4 bases from V and 3 bases from J, with 13 bases between. This CDR3 region has 14 residues. This clone was recorded only once. The TCR sequence derives from a woman aged 18-29 years in good health and CMV-seronegative. The sequencing sample was made of PBMCs. V usage is TRBV7-2 and J usage is TRBJ2-7; D unresolved. The CDR3 protein is CASSSTPVGYEQYF. CDR3 nucleotide sequence: TGTGCCAGCAGCTCAACCCCGGTTGGCTACGAGCAGTACTTC.